This T cell receptor beta chain came from a study of blood T cell repertoires in COVID-19 (dated by TCRdb to between 2020 and 2021). Looking at the study overall: The collaborator samples originated in the United States, Italy and Spain and spanned the acute and convalescent phases of COVID-19. Where HLA class I and class II types were available, the types were taken from metadata supplied by the sample provider, not from assay-based typing. The material from the prospective study consisted of cDNA or gDNA derived from T cells, B-cell-depleted T cells, or PBMCs. A de-identified subject ID, COVID-19 status, age in years and sex were almost always included in the sample metadata. The samples were drawn from two sources: the first 160 participants of the ongoing ImmuneRACE study, and some 1,300 subjects contributed by 6 global collaborators. The repertoires were released in a freely available public database meant as a resource for research on the immune response to SARS-CoV-2. Subjects who had been exposed to COVID-19, were actively infected with it, or had recovered from it provided the deeply sampled blood TCRbeta repertoires that made up the dataset.

CDR1 KGHDR and CDR2 SFDVKD were looked up in the germline V gene. V is cut back by 4 bases and J by 1 base, with 2 bases in the junction unmatched. The CDR3 runs 14 residues from the cysteine to the phenylalanine. Kept here is only the CDR3 DNA, which spans 42 bases and is read in frame from base 1. Paper-wide results and their limitations: The quantity of clinical and demographic metadata differed by source and by participant and was supplied without curation.

In the case of this clone: Its antigen remains undetermined. Base qualities are not at hand, and no much larger clone is one base apart.

TCRbeta CDR3 regions were amplified from genomic DNA using the immunoSEQ Assay, a bias-controlled multiplex PCR. Processing in the source paper ran as follows. Nucleated cell counts per sample were estimated from amplification of reference gene primers within the assay. To quantify the absolute abundance of each unique TCRbeta CDR3 rearrangement, sequence reads were collapsed and filtered. Productive Simpson clonality was computed per sample as the square root of Simpson's diversity index over productive rearrangements. TCRdb stores this immuneACCESS table with in-frame sequences only. Part of the clones is absent; in the studies checked, under half of the shortfall reflects unresolved V genes, and no reason is known for the rest. That table is the source of V, J and clone size, and D and trimming were worked out from the DNA. This sample lists around 99,000 clones; about 90% were detected once. The top ten clonotypes cover less than 1.5% of the sample.

Whole blood was collected in K2EDTA tubes by collaborating institutions according to the institutions' own protocols. For TCRbeta analysis, collaborators shipped samples in one of three forms: frozen whole blood, isolated PBMCs, or DNA extracted from either of those sample types. This sequence was found in a human donor in a cohort sampled during active COVID-19. The source material was peripheral blood. The V gene is TRBV24-1 and the J gene is TRBJ1-2; 7 bases in the middle match TRBD1. At the DNA level, the sequence is TGTGCCACCAGTGACCGGGACAGTAACTATGGCTACACCTTC. This is translated as CATSDRDSNYGYTF.